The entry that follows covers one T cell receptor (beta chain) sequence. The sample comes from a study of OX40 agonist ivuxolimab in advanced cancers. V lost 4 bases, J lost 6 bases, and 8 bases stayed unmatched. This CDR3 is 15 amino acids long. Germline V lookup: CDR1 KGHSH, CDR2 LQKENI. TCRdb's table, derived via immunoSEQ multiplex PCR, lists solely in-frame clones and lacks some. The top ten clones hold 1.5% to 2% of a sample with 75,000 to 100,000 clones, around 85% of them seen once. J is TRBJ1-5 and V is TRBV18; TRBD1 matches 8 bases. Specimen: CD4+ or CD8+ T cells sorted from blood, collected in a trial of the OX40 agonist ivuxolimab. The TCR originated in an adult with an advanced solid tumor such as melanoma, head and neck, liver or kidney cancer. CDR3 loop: CASSQGGTGGQPQHF. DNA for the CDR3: TGTGCCAGCTCACAGGGTGGGACAGGAGGTCAGCCCCAGCATTTT.